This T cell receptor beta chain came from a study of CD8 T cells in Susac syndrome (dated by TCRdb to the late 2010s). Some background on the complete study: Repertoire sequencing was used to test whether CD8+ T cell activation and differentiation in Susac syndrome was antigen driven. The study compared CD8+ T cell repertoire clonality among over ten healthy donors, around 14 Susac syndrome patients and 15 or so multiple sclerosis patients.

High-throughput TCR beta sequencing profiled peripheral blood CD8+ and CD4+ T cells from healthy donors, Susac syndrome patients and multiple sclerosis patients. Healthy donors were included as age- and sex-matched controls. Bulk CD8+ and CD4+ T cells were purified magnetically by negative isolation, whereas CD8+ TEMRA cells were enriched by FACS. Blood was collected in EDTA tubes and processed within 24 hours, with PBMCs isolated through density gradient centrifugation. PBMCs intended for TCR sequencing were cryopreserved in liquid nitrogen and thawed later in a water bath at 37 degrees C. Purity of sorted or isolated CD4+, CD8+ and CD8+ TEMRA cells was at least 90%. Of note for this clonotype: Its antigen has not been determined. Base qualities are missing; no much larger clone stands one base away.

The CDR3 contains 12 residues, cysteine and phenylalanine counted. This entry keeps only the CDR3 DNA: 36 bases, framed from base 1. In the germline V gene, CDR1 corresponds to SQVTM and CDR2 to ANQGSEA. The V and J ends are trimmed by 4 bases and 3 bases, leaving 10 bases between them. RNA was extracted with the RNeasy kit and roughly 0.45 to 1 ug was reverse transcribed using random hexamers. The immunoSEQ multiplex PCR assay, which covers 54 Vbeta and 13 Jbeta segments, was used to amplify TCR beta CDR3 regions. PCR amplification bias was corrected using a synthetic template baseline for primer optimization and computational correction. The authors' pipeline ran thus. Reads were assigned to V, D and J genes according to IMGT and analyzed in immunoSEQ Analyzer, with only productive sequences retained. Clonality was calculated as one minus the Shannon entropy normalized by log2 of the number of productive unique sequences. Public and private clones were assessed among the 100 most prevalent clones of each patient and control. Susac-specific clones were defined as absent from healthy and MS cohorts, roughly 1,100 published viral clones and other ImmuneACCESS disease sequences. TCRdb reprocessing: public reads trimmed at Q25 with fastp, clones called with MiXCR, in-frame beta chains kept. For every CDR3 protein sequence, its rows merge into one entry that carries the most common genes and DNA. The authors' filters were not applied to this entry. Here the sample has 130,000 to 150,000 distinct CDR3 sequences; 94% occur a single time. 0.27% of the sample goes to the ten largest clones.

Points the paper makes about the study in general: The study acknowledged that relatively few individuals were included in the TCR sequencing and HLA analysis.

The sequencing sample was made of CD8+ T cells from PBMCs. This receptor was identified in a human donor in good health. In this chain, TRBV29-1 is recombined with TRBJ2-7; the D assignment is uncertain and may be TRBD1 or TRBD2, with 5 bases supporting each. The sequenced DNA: TGCAGCGTTGGGGGGATTGACTACGAGCAGTACTTC. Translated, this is CSVGGIDYEQYF.